The rows below give T cell receptor beta chains drawn from one sample of a study of radiotherapy plus CTLA-4 blockade in lung cancer. Assay: immunoSEQ multiplex PCR; the TCRdb copy retains only in-frame clones and omits some. The repertoire holds about 38,000 clones, with approximately 86% as singletons. Here the sequenced sample was peripheral blood, taken from a patient treated with radiotherapy plus ipilimumab. The source of these receptors is a human donor with non-small cell lung cancer whose response to radiotherapy plus ipilimumab could not be evaluated. CDR3s leave out the opening cysteine and the closing phenylalanine or tryptophan. Each record gives: CDR3 protein, V gene, J gene.

CDR3 protein: ASSLLASGGTDTQY
V gene: TRBV5-1
J gene: TRBJ2-3

CDR3 protein: ASNRQENSYEQY
V gene: TRBV6-6
J gene: TRBJ2-7

CDR3 protein: ASSVGGVGTGELF
V gene: TRBV5-8
J gene: TRBJ2-2

CDR3 protein: ASSYSSGTYEQY
V gene: TRBV6-6
J gene: TRBJ2-7

CDR3 protein: AATGLLANYGYT
V gene: TRBV10-3
J gene: TRBJ1-2

CDR3 protein: ASTQGAGGHYGYT
V gene: TRBV6-5
J gene: TRBJ1-2

CDR3 protein: ASRGTSGGRDTQY
V gene: TRBV2
J gene: TRBJ2-3

CDR3 protein: ASSERGGVQETQY
V gene: TRBV4-1
J gene: TRBJ2-5

CDR3 protein: ASSLAQLGAQSYEQY
V gene: TRBV7-9
J gene: TRBJ2-7

CDR3 protein: ASRPDRAFKTQY
V gene: TRBV6-5
J gene: TRBJ2-5

CDR3 protein: ASSVSGGRVDTQY
V gene: TRBV9
J gene: TRBJ2-3

CDR3 protein: ASSVSGDEKLF
V gene: TRBV9
J gene: TRBJ1-4

CDR3 protein: ASSFGLDRGTGELF
V gene: TRBV7-9
J gene: TRBJ2-2

CDR3 protein: ASSNRRNQPQH
V gene: TRBV7-2
J gene: TRBJ1-5

CDR3 protein: ASSLEAGGWDEQF
V gene: TRBV7-2
J gene: TRBJ2-1

CDR3 protein: ASSFGGAYEQY
V gene: TRBV7-2
J gene: .

CDR3 protein: ASSLAGGRSTTEAF
V gene: TRBV5-1
J gene: TRBJ1-1

CDR3 protein: ASSLAGTRSGNTIY
V gene: TRBV7-2
J gene: TRBJ1-3

CDR3 protein: ASSLAPWSGGEQF
V gene: TRBV5-1
J gene: TRBJ2-1

CDR3 protein: ASSSGGRGPYY
V gene: TRBV7-2
J gene: TRBJ2-5

CDR3 protein: ASSLVREETQY
V gene: TRBV7-8
J gene: TRBJ2-5

CDR3 protein: SVMWEGPFGELF
V gene: TRBV29-1
J gene: TRBJ2-2

CDR3 protein: ASSLGTGTYEQY
V gene: TRBV7-8
J gene: TRBJ2-7

CDR3 protein: ASSPGGWDTEAF
V gene: TRBV10-1
J gene: TRBJ1-1

CDR3 protein: ASSSDRGFTNVLT
V gene: TRBV5-4
J gene: TRBJ2-6

CDR3 protein: ASSVALSGGYNEQF
V gene: TRBV9
J gene: TRBJ2-1

CDR3 protein: SVAGGREQY
V gene: TRBV29-1
J gene: TRBJ2-7

CDR3 protein: ASSPSGTGGGSPLH
V gene: TRBV18
J gene: TRBJ1-6

CDR3 protein: ASSDQQGDTQY
V gene: TRBV7-9
J gene: TRBJ2-3

CDR3 protein: ASSSSGAHNEQF
V gene: TRBV7-8
J gene: TRBJ2-1

CDR3 protein: ASSSAGTGSAGELF
V gene: TRBV11-3
J gene: TRBJ2-2

CDR3 protein: ASSSQNTEAF
V gene: TRBV5-1
J gene: TRBJ1-1

CDR3 protein: ASSQEGWGGYEQY
V gene: TRBV4-3
J gene: TRBJ2-7

CDR3 protein: ASSDVGTIQETQY
V gene: TRBV6-1
J gene: TRBJ2-5

CDR3 protein: ASSGERGQPQH
V gene: TRBV19
J gene: TRBJ1-5

CDR3 protein: ASSPEQGAGYT
V gene: TRBV18
J gene: TRBJ1-2

CDR3 protein: ASSFSGLAGGGYEQY
V gene: TRBV11-2
J gene: TRBJ2-7

CDR3 protein: ASSPLGFTGNGYT
V gene: TRBV7-2
J gene: TRBJ1-2